This T cell receptor (beta chain) was identified in a study of cytomegalovirus exposure and HLA in healthy donors. Study as a whole: Out of about 190 million T cells, an earlier analysis found roughly 110 million unique TCR beta sequences in total.

Both 60 Vbeta primers and 13 Jbeta primers went into the PCR. Sequenced by immunoSEQ multiplex PCR; TCRdb stores in-frame clones only, minus some. Its table records under 95,000 clones. The study, taken as a whole, reports: In a later analysis, the majority of CMV-associated beta chains seemingly showed HLA restriction.

As for this clone: Its antigen is undetermined.

This CDR3 spans 14 amino acids. Trimming stripped 2 bases from V and 7 bases from J, with 12 bases between. Germline CDR1 is KGHSH and CDR2 is LQKENI. Source material: PBMCs. The chain uses TRBV18 and TRBJ1-3; TRBD1 might be the D (5 bases). This sequence originates from a man in his fifties in good health and CMV-seronegative. This CDR3 reads CASSPVSPGNTIYF. The CDR3 region has the DNA TGTGCCAGCTCACCAGTCTCTCCAGGGAACACCATATATTTT.